The rows below give T cell receptor beta chains drawn from one sample of a study of early T cells in non-severe SARS-CoV-2 infection. TCRdb re-called the 5' RACE reads through MiXCR, storing one row per CDR3 protein. The top ten clones hold approximately 6.4% of a sample with roughly 100,000 distinct CDR3 sequences, around 13% of them seen once. The sample taken for sequencing was whole blood. The source of these receptors is an adult who was a healthcare worker with PCR-confirmed SARS-CoV-2 infection or an uninfected control (not recorded which). Each CDR3 is given with its conserved first and last residue. D genes are given only for firm matches. Rows give clone size only sometimes, using once, few, many, or a class for an expanded clone.

TRBV25-1	TRBJ2-6	NA	NA	TGTGCCAGCAGTGGGTCCGGGGCCAACGTCCTGACTTTC	CASSGSGANVLTF
TRBV6-1	TRBJ2-2	NA	few	TGTGCCAGCCGGGGTACTAGTCGGGGGGAGCTGTTTTTT	CASRGTSRGELFF
TRBV19	TRBJ1-5	TRBD1	NA	TGTGCCAGTCAAGGGACAGGGATTCAGCCCCAGCATTTT	CASQGTGIQPQHF
TRBV29-1	TRBJ2-5	TRBD1	NA	TGCAGCGTTGAGACAGGGGATACAGAGACCCAGTACTTC	CSVETGDTETQYF
TRBV11-2	TRBJ2-7	NA	many	TGTGCCAGCAGTTTAGGGCAGACTACCTACGAGCAGTACTTC	CASSLGQTTYEQYF
TRBV7-2	TRBJ1-1	NA	NA	TGTGCCAGCAGTCCCACGGGGGCCGCGTTCATGAACACTGAAGCTTTCTTT	CASSPTGAAFMNTEAFF
TRBV29-1	TRBJ2-7	TRBD2	many	TGCAGCGTTATAAATGGGGGGGGACCCGACGAGCAGTACTTC	CSVINGGGPDEQYF
TRBV28	TRBJ1-2	NA	NA	TGTGCCAGCACCTTTGGCAGGAGCCATGGCTACACCTTC	CASTFGRSHGYTF
TRBV7-9	TRBJ2-1	NA	many	TGTGCCAGCAGGGTAGCGGATGTCGATGAGCAGTTCTTC	CASRVADVDEQFF
TRBV29-1	TRBJ2-5	TRBD2	few	TGCAGCGTTGGGACTAGCCGGGAGACCCAGTACTTC	CSVGTSRETQYF
TRBV28	TRBJ2-1	NA	few	TGTGCCAGCAGGGTGACAACCATTTCTGAGCAGTTCTTC	CASRVTTISEQFF
TRBV10-3	TRBJ2-3	NA	few	TGTGCCATCGGGCGGGGAACAGATACGCAGTATTTT	CAIGRGTDTQYF
TRBV20-1	TRBJ1-2	NA	NA	TGCAGTGCTAGAAATGTGAACTATGGCTACACCTTC	CSARNVNYGYTF
TRBV5-1	TRBJ2-1	TRBD1	NA	TGCGCCAGCAGCTTAGACAGGGCGAATGAGCAGTTCTTC	CASSLDRANEQFF
TRBV28	TRBJ2-6	NA	many	TGTGCCAGCGGCAGAGCTCTCTCTGGGGCCAACGTCCTGACTTTC	CASGRALSGANVLTF
TRBV6-2/TRBV6-3	TRBJ2-7	NA	NA	TGTGCCAGCAGTTACCTGAACTACGAGCAGTACTTC	CASSYLNYEQYF
TRBV10-3	TRBJ1-1	NA	many	TGTGCCATTGCGTTTGAAGCTTTCTTT	CAIAFEAFF
TRBV7-6	TRBJ1-5	NA	many	TGTGCCAGCAGCTCCTCTCTGAATCAGCCCCAGCATTTT	CASSSSLNQPQHF
TRBV7-9	TRBJ2-7	TRBD2	many	TGTGCCAGCAGCTTCGGGACTAGCTCCTACGAGCAGTACTTC	CASSFGTSSYEQYF
TRBV6-6	TRBJ2-3	NA	few	TGTGCCACCAGGGGCACCACAGATACGCAGTATTTT	CATRGTTDTQYF
TRBV5-1	TRBJ2-1	TRBD2	many	TGCGCCAGCAGCGGTACTAGCGCTAGGGGCAATGAGCAGTTCTTC	CASSGTSARGNEQFF
TRBV19	TRBJ2-1	NA	many	TGTGCCAGTAGGGACCTCCGAGGCTCCTACAATGAGCAGTTCTTC	CASRDLRGSYNEQFF
TRBV14	TRBJ1-1	NA	NA	TGTGCCAGCAGCCACTCCGGGAGAATCACTGAAGCTTTCTTT	CASSHSGRITEAFF
TRBV18	TRBJ2-2	NA	many	TGTGCCAGCTCACCTTTGAAGACAGGCACCGGGGAGCTGTTTTTT	CASSPLKTGTGELFF
TRBV12-5	TRBJ1-2	TRBD1	many	TGTGCTAGTGGATCCGGGACAGGGGATGGCTACACCTTC	CASGSGTGDGYTF
TRBV7-3	TRBJ2-1	TRBD2	few	TGTGCCAGCAGCGCACTAGCGGGAGCGAATGAGCAGTTCTTC	CASSALAGANEQFF
TRBV20-1	TRBJ2-1	TRBD2	NA	TGCAGTGCTCCAAGACTAGCCGACTACAATGAGCAGTTCTTC	CSAPRLADYNEQFF
TRBV9	TRBJ2-3	TRBD2	NA	TGTGCCAGCAGCGTGGGCGGGAGCTACACAGATACGCAGTATTTT	CASSVGGSYTDTQYF
TRBV3-1	TRBJ2-1	NA	NA	TGTGCCAGCAGCCAACCGGCAGGGAATGAGCAGTTCTTC	CASSQPAGNEQFF
TRBV3-1	TRBJ1-5	NA	many	TGTGCCAGCAGCCAAGCCGACGGATATAGCAATCAGCCCCAGCATTTT	CASSQADGYSNQPQHF
TRBV19	TRBJ2-1	TRBD1	NA	TGTGCCAGTAGCACTACAGGGGGCTCCTACAATGAGCAGTTCTTC	CASSTTGGSYNEQFF
TRBV10-2	TRBJ1-2	NA	NA	TGCGCCAGCAGTGAGTCATCAGAGAACTATGGCTACACCTTC	CASSESSENYGYTF